This passage covers 23 T cell receptor beta chains from one sample sequenced in a study of CD4 T cells in relation to SARS-CoV-2 and coronaviruses. The table came from immunoSEQ multiplex PCR; TCRdb's copy has only in-frame clones and leaves some out. The sample includes 60,000 or so clones, approximately 94% of them seen just once. The unexposed donors gave CD4+ T cells in about 2011-2018, prior to COVID-19. The sequenced sample consisted of naive CD4+ T cells from PBMCs. Subset meaning: naive CD4+ T cells isolated by negative enrichment. These receptors were collected from a human donor in good health.

The V gene is TRBV6-5, the J gene TRBJ2-7; 8 positions match TRBD2. Trimming at V came to 0 bases and at J to 2 bases, leaving 3 bases not matched to a gene. The CDR3 sequence is 15 residues long. Germline V gives CDR1 MNHEY, CDR2 SVGAGI. This CDR3 reads CASSYSTSGAYEQYF. CDR3 sequence (DNA): TGTGCCAGCAGTTACTCAACTAGCGGAGCCTACGAGCAGTACTTC.

The CDR3 protein is CASSRGGQKETQYF. The CDR3, as DNA: TGTGCCAGCAGCAGGGGGGGGCAGAAAGAGACCCAGTACTTC. V gene TRBV7-2 combines with J gene TRBJ2-5; possible D gene TRBD2, 7 bases. The germline V gene has CDR1 SGHTA and CDR2 FQGNSA. V shed 5 bases and J shed 3 bases, with 13 bases lying between them. The CDR3 totals 14 residues.

The chain has TRBV18 and TRBJ1-2; a possible D gene is TRBD1 (6 bases). Trimming stripped 6 bases from V and 0 bases from J, with 20 bases between. Germline CDR1 is KGHSH and CDR2 is LQKENI. There are 17 residues in the CDR3. The CDR3 coding sequence is TGTGCCAGCTCGCCTGGTCGGGGGCGGGACCCTAACTATGGCTACACCTTC. Its protein product is CASSPGRGRDPNYGYTF.

The V gene is TRBV24-1, the J gene TRBJ1-2; 9 nucleotides line up with TRBD1. V shed 3 bases, J shed 8 bases, and the junction held 6 bases outside the gene matches. Germline-derived CDR1 and CDR2 are KGHDR and SFDVKD. The CDR3 has 14 residues. CDR3 coding DNA: TGTGCCACCAGTGATCCGGGACAGGGTGAGGGCTACACCTTC. Amino acid sequence: CATSDPGQGEGYTF.

This chain uses TRBV28 with TRBJ2-3; 10 bases are a match to TRBD2. The CDR3 covers 16 residues. V shed 4 bases, J shed 7 bases, and the junction held 11 bases outside the gene matches. Germline CDR1 and CDR2: MDHEN and SYDVKM. CDR3 in DNA: TGTGCCAGCAGTTCCCCTAGCGGGAGCGTCCCCAATACGCAGTATTTT. This codes for CASSSPSGSVPNTQYF.

This clone has a handful of counts. The chain joins TRBV6-5 to TRBJ1-3; no definite D call. CDR3 length: 16 amino acids. The V end was cut by 0 bases, the J end by 0 bases, with 9 bases between. Germline values: CDR1 MNHEY, CDR2 SVGAGI. CDR3 DNA: TGTGCCAGCAGTTACTCGGAGAGTTCCTCTGGAAACACCATATATTTT. Encoded protein: CASSYSESSSGNTIYF.

The gene calls are TRBV6-1 and TRBJ2-5; D is unclear. In germline, CDR1 is MNHNS, CDR2 SASEGT. This CDR3 region has 15 residues. The germline V and J ends were trimmed by 1 base and 4 bases, with 13 bases remaining between them. In nucleotides, the CDR3 is TGTGCCAGCAGTGAAGAGAACTACCCCCGAGAGACCCAGTACTTC. This gives the protein CASSEENYPRETQYF.

The chain uses TRBV5-1 and TRBJ2-1; D possibly corresponds to TRBD1 (5 bases). Between the trimmed V and J ends, which lost 0 bases and 2 bases, there was a span of 6 bases. The CDR3 sequence is 14 residues long. Germline V CDR1 and CDR2: SGHRS, YFSETQ. For the CDR3, the DNA is TGCGCCAGCAGCTTGGCCAGGGCCTACAATGAGCAGTTCTTC. It codes for CASSLARAYNEQFF.

The V call is TRBV9, the J call TRBJ2-2, with TRBD2 matching over 10 bases. With 0 bases clipped from V and 4 bases from J, the junction kept 3 bases outside the gene matches. The CDR3 totals 16 residues. The V gene's germline CDR1 is SGDLS and CDR2 YYNGEE. CDR3 in amino acids: CASSVEASGSTGELFF. In DNA, the CDR3 is TGTGCCAGCAGCGTAGAGGCTAGCGGGAGCACCGGGGAGCTGTTTTTT.

The genes are TRBV6-5 and TRBJ1-2; 8 nucleotides align to TRBD1. The CDR3 spans 15 residues. From germline, CDR1 is MNHEY and CDR2 SVGAGI. The V segment lost 0 bases and the J segment 2 bases; nucleotides outside the gene matches: 2. The CDR3, as DNA: TGTGCCAGCAGTTACTCTACAGGGGGGAACTATGGCTACACCTTC. Protein: CASSYSTGGNYGYTF.

The V gene is TRBV18, the J gene TRBJ2-6; the D is unclear. Trimming took off 5 bases at V and 2 bases at J, with 7 bases between the two ends. This CDR3 spans 14 amino acids. Germline V gives CDR1 KGHSH, CDR2 LQKENI. DNA for the CDR3: TGTGCCAGCTCATTCGGAACTGGGGCCAACGTCCTGACTTTC. This encodes CASSFGTGANVLTF.

This clone was seen a few times. The gene calls are TRBV7-2 and TRBJ1-1, with D uncertain. Germline CDR1 and CDR2: SGHTA and FQGNSA. The ends were cut back, 1 base at V and 4 bases at J, with 4 bases in the middle. CDR3 size: 12 residues. The CDR3 sequence is CASSLVVTEAFF. The CDR3 nucleotides are TGTGCCAGCAGCTTAGTGGTCACTGAAGCTTTCTTT.

This chain joins TRBV21-1 and TRBJ2-2; TRBD2, the table's D call, was not compared with the DNA. TRBV21-1 has pseudogene status. The CDR3 covers 19 residues. CDR3 nucleotides: TGTGCCAGCAGCAAAGAGCTGGGAGGGCTCGTTCGTGTCACCGGGGAGCTGTTTTTT. As protein: CASSKELGGLVRVTGELFF.

The table lists this clone with a count of one. The chain uses TRBV5-8 and TRBJ1-5; no definite D call. The CDR3 loop spans 11 amino acids. V was pared by 2 bases and J by 3 bases, with 0 bases between. CDR1 and CDR2 from the germline V gene are SGHTS and YDEGEE. CDR3 loop: CASSFNQPQHF. CDR3 in DNA: TGTGCCAGCAGCTTCAATCAGCCCCAGCATTTT.

The J gene is TRBJ2-7, the V gene TRBV18, with D possibly TRBD2 on 5 matching bases. This CDR3 is built from 18 residues. V was cut by 1 base and J by 5 bases, with 24 bases left in between. Germline V gene lookup returns CDR1 KGHSH and CDR2 LQKENI. CDR3 amino acids: CASSPLRGSGRTNDEQYF. DNA for the CDR3: TGTGCCAGCTCACCACTCCGGGGTTCAGGTCGGACGAATGACGAGCAGTACTTC.

V gene TRBV9 combines with J gene TRBJ2-3, with D tentatively TRBD2 (5 bases). Germline assignment: CDR1 SGDLS and CDR2 YYNGEE. Deletions cut 0 bases from V and 0 bases from J, with 8 bases between. The CDR3 contains 15 residues. CDR3 sequence (DNA): TGTGCCAGCAGCGTAGAAGGCGGGAGCACAGATACGCAGTATTTT. Encoded protein: CASSVEGGSTDTQYF.

The chain uses TRBV5-4 and TRBJ2-7, with D tentatively TRBD1 or TRBD2 (6 bases each). V was clipped by 0 bases and J by 5 bases, with 18 bases between them. Germline CDR1 reads SGHNT; CDR2 reads YYREEE (reference sequence). The CDR3 is 16 residues long. CDR3 in amino acids: CASSLGGGREFNEQYF. CDR3 DNA: TGTGCCAGCAGCTTGGGAGGGGGACGGGAGTTCAACGAGCAGTACTTC.

The chain couples TRBV12-3 or TRBV12-4 to TRBJ2-2; D is unresolved. The length of the CDR3 is 13 residues. Trimming took 8 bases from V and 5 from J, leaving 12 bases between them. CDR3 amino acids: CASRKKETGELFF. In DNA, the CDR3 is TGTGCCAGCCGGAAAAAAGAGACCGGGGAGCTGTTTTTT.

The J gene is TRBJ2-5, the V gene TRBV28; weak D call: TRBD2 (6 bases). Trimming removed 5 bases at V and 7 bases at J, with 23 bases between. The CDR3 runs 16 residues. CDR1 and CDR2 (germline): MDHEN, SYDVKM. As DNA, the CDR3 is TGTGCCAGCAGTCCACCTCGAGTCCGGGTGGGGGGGACCCAGTACTTC. This sequence encodes CASSPPRVRVGGTQYF.

This chain joins TRBV7-9 and TRBJ1-1, with TRBD1 matching over 9 bases. The CDR3 extends over 18 amino acids. The ends lost 5 bases at V and 1 base at J; junction bases unmatched: 14. CDR1 is SEHNR and CDR2 is FQNEAQ in the germline V gene (reference sequence). In nucleotides, the CDR3 is TGTGCCAGCAGCGCCCGGACAGGGGCAAGTAGCTGGAACACTGAAGCTTTCTTT. It yields the protein CASSARTGASSWNTEAFF.

The chain recombines TRBV19 with TRBJ1-5; D unclear. This CDR3 comprises 15 residues. Trimming took 4 bases from V and 3 from J, leaving 13 bases between them. The germline V gene has CDR1 LNHDA and CDR2 SQIVND (reference sequence). For the CDR3, the DNA is TGTGCCAGTAGTAAACGGCAGGCTGACAATCAGCCCCAGCATTTT. Its translation: CASSKRQADNQPQHF.

This clone was seen just once. The chain has TRBV28 and TRBJ1-5; unclear D gene. CDR3 size: 13 residues. CDR1 and CDR2 (germline): MDHEN, SYDVKM. V shed 8 bases and J shed 9 bases, with 17 bases lying between them. CDR3 region: CASGVVRSLPQHF. The CDR3 coding sequence is TGTGCCAGCGGGGTGGTACGCAGCTTGCCCCAGCATTTT.

V and J are TRBV30 and TRBJ1-4; D not resolved. V was clipped by 4 bases and J by 8 bases, with 11 bases between them. Germline V gene sequence: CDR1 GTSNPN, CDR2 SVGIG (reference sequence). This CDR3 region has 12 residues. The CDR3 sequence is CAWTGVGEKLFF. DNA for the CDR3: TGTGCCTGGACAGGCGTAGGGGAAAAACTGTTTTTT.